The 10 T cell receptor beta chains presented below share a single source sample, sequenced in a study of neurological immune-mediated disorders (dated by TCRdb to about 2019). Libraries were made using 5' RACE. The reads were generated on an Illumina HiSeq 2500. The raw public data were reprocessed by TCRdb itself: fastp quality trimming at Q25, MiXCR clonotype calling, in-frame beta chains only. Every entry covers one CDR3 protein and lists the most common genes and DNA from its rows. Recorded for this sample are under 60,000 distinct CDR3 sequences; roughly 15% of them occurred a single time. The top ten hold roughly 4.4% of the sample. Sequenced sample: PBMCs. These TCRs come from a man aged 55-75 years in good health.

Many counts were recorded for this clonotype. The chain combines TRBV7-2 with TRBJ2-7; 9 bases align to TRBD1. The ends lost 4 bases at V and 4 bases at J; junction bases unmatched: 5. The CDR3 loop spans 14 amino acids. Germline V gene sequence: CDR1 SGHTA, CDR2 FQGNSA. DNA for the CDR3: TGTGCCAGCAGCTCGACAGGGGGGTTGTACGAGCAGTACTTC. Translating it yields CASSSTGGLYEQYF. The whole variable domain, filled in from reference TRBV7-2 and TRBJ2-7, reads GAGVSQSPSNKVTEKGKDVELRCDPISGHTALYWYRQSLGQGLEFLIYFQGNSAPDKSGLPSDRFSAERTGGSVSTLTIQRTQQEDSAVYLCASSSTGGLYEQYFGPGTRLTVT.

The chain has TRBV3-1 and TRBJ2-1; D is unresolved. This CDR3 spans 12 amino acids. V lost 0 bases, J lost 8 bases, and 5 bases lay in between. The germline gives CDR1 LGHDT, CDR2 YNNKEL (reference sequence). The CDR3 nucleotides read TGTGCCAGCAGCCAAGATACGTATGAGCAGTTCTTC. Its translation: CASSQDTYEQFF.

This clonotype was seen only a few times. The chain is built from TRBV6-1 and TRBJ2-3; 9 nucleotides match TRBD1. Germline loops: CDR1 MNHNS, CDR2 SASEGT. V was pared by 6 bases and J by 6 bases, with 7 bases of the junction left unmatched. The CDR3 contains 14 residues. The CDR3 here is CASSRDRVSDTQYF. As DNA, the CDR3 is TGTGCCAGCAGCAGGGACAGGGTCTCGGATACGCAGTATTTT.

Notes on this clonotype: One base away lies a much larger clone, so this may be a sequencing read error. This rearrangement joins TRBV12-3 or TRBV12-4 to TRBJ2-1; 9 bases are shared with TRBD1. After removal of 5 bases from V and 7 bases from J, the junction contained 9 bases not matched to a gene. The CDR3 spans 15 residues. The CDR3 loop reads CASSAWDRDGNEQFF. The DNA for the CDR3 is TGTGCCAGCAGTGCTTGGGACAGGGACGGGAATGAGCAGTTCTTC.

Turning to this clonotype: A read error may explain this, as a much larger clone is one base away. The DNA for the CDR3 is TGTGCCAGCAGCCGGAATAGCGGGATCCAAGATGAGCAGTTCTTC. This gives the protein CASSRNSGIQDEQFF. This chain joins TRBV7-8 and TRBJ2-1, with 8 bases lining up with TRBD2. Germline CDR1 SGHVS, CDR2 FQNEAQ. V trimming: 5 bases; J trimming: 8 bases; junction bases outside the gene matches: 11. CDR3 length: 15 amino acids.

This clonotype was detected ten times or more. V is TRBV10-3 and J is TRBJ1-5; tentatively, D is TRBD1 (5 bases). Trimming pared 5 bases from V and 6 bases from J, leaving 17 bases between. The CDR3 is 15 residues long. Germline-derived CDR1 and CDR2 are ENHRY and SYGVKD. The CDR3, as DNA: TGTGCCATCAGTCTTGGGATCGCCGGGGGTCAGCCCCAGCATTTT. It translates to CAISLGIAGGQPQHF.

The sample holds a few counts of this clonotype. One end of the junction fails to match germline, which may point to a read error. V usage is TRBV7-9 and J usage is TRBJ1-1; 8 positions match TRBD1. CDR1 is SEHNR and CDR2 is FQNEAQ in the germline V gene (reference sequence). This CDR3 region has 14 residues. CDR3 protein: CASRLGQGRTEAFF. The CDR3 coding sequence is TGTGCCAGCAGATTAGGACAGGGCCGGACTGAAGCTTTCTTT.

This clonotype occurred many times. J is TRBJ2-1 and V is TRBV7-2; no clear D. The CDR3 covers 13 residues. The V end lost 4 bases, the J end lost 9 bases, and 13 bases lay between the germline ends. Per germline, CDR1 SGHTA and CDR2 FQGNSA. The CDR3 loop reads CASSSFEASEQFF. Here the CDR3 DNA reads TGTGCCAGCAGCTCCTTTGAGGCCTCTGAGCAGTTCTTC.

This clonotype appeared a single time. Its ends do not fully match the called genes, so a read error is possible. The CDR3 protein is CSARKGRGSKQFF. The CDR3 DNA sequence: TGTAGTGCTAGGAAGGGCCGGGGGAGTAAGCAGTTCTTC. The chain has TRBV20-1 and TRBJ2-1, with a tentative D call TRBD2 (6 bases). Germline V gives CDR1 DFQATT, CDR2 SNEGSKA (reference sequence). This CDR3 contains 13 residues.

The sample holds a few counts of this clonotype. The CDR3 region is CASSPLGGRVQPQHF. Written as DNA, the CDR3 is TGTGCCAGCTCACCTCTCGGGGGGCGGGTTCAGCCCCAGCATTTT. J is TRBJ1-5 and V is TRBV18; TRBD1 is a possible D gene (6 bases). The V gene's germline CDR1 is KGHSH and CDR2 LQKENI. CDR3 length equals 15 residues. The V end lost 3 bases, the J end lost 6 bases, and 15 bases lay between the germline ends.